The rows below give T cell receptor beta chains drawn from one sample of a study of blood T cell repertoires in COVID-19. Produced via immunoSEQ multiplex PCR; TCRdb's table is partial and in-frame only. The sample lists roughly 480,000 clones, 80% to 90% occurring once. The sequencing sample was made of peripheral blood. The receptors here all came from a young man with COVID-19, enrolled during active disease. The conserved cysteine and the conserved F or W are not part of the CDR3 here. Fields, in order: V gene, CDR3 length, CDR3 protein.

v_gene: TRBV10-1
len: 14
CDR3aa: ASSRRTSGLPDTQY

v_gene: TRBV3-1/TRBV3-2
len: 12
CDR3aa: ASSQTSGSDTQY

v_gene: TRBV19
len: 12
CDR3aa: ASSDRTANYGYT

v_gene: TRBV24-1
len: 14
CDR3aa: ATSDQDRAPFLPLH

v_gene: TRBV7-6
len: 13
CDR3aa: ASSLGSASSYEQY

v_gene: TRBV18
len: 11
CDR3aa: ASSPGTDYGYT

v_gene: TRBV6-5
len: 12
CDR3aa: ASTTGALNTEAF

v_gene: TRBV10-3
len: 12
CDR3aa: AISQGGASYEQY

v_gene: TRBV19
len: 13
CDR3aa: ASSPAGGDTGELF

v_gene: TRBV5-4
len: 14
CDR3aa: ASSPGGSGPTDTQY

v_gene: TRBV19
len: 12
CDR3aa: ATNQGGGTGELF

v_gene: TRBV27
len: 11
CDR3aa: ASSFLGGAEAF

v_gene: TRBV1
len: 16
CDR3aa: TSSQDRGVAGGPGEQF

v_gene: TRBV2
len: 14
CDR3aa: ASSGLAGVNTGELF

v_gene: TRBV4-1
len: 17
CDR3aa: ASSQVPSLRTSGVNEQF

v_gene: TRBV3-1/TRBV3-2
len: 13
CDR3aa: ASSQAGQIYNEQF

v_gene: TRBV11-3
len: 15
CDR3aa: ASSNRGGTSGANVLT

v_gene: TRBV18
len: 13
CDR3aa: ASSPGGRSGNTIY

v_gene: TRBV18
len: 13
CDR3aa: ASSPITGQGYEQY

v_gene: TRBV9
len: 13
CDR3aa: ASSIRQGNTDTQY

v_gene: TRBV5-8
len: 13
CDR3aa: ASPPARGLHTEAF

v_gene: TRBV14
len: 15
CDR3aa: ASSQSRTLYSNQPQH

v_gene: TRBV5-4
len: 14
CDR3aa: ASSWGVGGSTDTQY

v_gene: TRBV29-1
len: 9
CDR3aa: SVGEDYEQY

v_gene: TRBV27
len: 10
CDR3aa: ASTSNTGELF

v_gene: TRBV6-2/TRBV6-3
len: 10
CDR3aa: ASSSRGAEAF

v_gene: TRBV2
len: 14
CDR3aa: ASSESFEAGYYGYT

v_gene: TRBV19
len: 14
CDR3aa: ASSIGQAGRNQPQH

v_gene: TRBV19
len: 14
CDR3aa: ASTTQATSSYNEQF

v_gene: TRBV9
len: 13
CDR3aa: ASSARGNANEKLF

v_gene: TRBV6-5
len: 10
CDR3aa: ASSPQGGELF

v_gene: TRBV6-1
len: 14
CDR3aa: ASSEGSSGRGNEQF

v_gene: TRBV11-2
len: 15
CDR3aa: ASSLVLAGGPLETQY

v_gene: TRBV5-4
len: 12
CDR3aa: ASSLAGSGNTIY

v_gene: TRBV4-1
len: 12
CDR3aa: ASSQTSRGGEQY

v_gene: TRBV5-6
len: 12
CDR3aa: ASSLVSSGNTIY

v_gene: TRBV5-4
len: 13
CDR3aa: ASSLVISGANVLT